This T cell receptor (beta chain) was obtained from a study of regulatory T cells in long-lasting Graves disease. Stated time point: persistent/refractory GD, antithyroid drugs over 5 years with positive TRAb. The TCR library was prepared using RNA isolated from PBMCs. Building of the TCR beta libraries involved iRepertoire HTBI primers and Arm-PCR of CDR3 regions. A single record per CDR3 protein comes from TCRdb applying MiXCR to the multiplex PCR reads. The profile shows around 460,000 distinct CDR3 sequences, roughly a fifth of them singletons. General observations from the study: The TCR repertoire of persistent Graves' patients was less diverse than that of newly diagnosed ones. Newly diagnosed patients shared about a thousand public clonotypes; persistent patients shared approximately 2,900.

This clonotype was picked up a small number of times. Its matching antigen is unknown. The input for sequencing was peripheral blood mononuclear cells (PBMCs), taken when the disease was refractory, from a patient treated with antithyroid drugs. This TCR came from a female donor with Graves disease.

CDR3 amino acids: CSARLGGGEDTEAFF. The CDR3 bases are TGCAGTGCCCGTTTAGGGGGCGGGGAGGACACTGAAGCTTTCTTT. This chain uses TRBV20-1 with TRBJ1-1; 7 bases align to TRBD1. J was trimmed by 3 bases and V by 6 bases; bases with no gene match: 13. The CDR3 is made up of 15 amino acids. Germline CDR1 DFQATT, CDR2 SNEGSKA (reference sequence).